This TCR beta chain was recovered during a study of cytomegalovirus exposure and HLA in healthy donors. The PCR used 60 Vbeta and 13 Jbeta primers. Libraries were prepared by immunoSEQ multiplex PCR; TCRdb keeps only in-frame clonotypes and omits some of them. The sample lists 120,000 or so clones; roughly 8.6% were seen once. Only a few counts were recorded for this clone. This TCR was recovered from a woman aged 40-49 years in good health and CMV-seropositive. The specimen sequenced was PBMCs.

The CDR3 region is CASIPPGQGARGYTF. The CDR3 DNA reads as TGTGCCAGTATTCCCCCGGGACAGGGGGCTCGGGGCTACACCTTC. The chain joins TRBV19 to TRBJ1-2; TRBD1 agrees at 12 bases. The V gene's germline CDR1 is LNHDA and CDR2 SQIVND (reference sequence). This CDR3 is 15 amino acids long. Unmatched junction bases numbered 11, after V lost 7 bases and J lost 8 bases.